The rows below give T cell receptor beta chains drawn from one sample of a study of blood T cell repertoires in COVID-19. The protocol was immunoSEQ multiplex PCR, while the TCRdb copy is restricted to in-frame clones and leaves out a portion. This sample carries 200,000 to 250,000 clones, around nine tenths of them seen once, and the ten largest clones take more than 7%. Sequencing used PBMCs or T cells enriched from blood (not recorded which). All receptors come from a man aged 25-40 years in a cohort exposed to, infected with or recovered from COVID-19 (not recorded which). Each CDR3 is given with its conserved first and last residue. D genes are given only for firm matches. Some rows mark clone size as missing; the rest say once, few, many or name a class of expanded clone.

d_call,v_call,j_call,clone_size,cdr3_nt,cdr3_aa
-,TRBV19,TRBJ1-4,once,TGTGCCAGTAGTCCCCGGCGGGGCAATAATGAAAAACTGTTTTTT,CASSPRRGNNEKLFF
TRBD1,TRBV27,TRBJ1-2,-,TGTGCCAGCACCCCGTCGGGACAGAGAACCTATGGCTACACCTTC,CASTPSGQRTYGYTF
-,TRBV27,TRBJ2-1,-,TGTGCCAGCAGTTTCGGCGGTCTTGAGCAGTTCTTC,CASSFGGLEQFF
-,TRBV19,TRBJ1-2,-,TGTGCCAGTAGTATAGGACACCCGATAAGCTACACCTTC,CASSIGHPISYTF
TRBD2,TRBV4-1,TRBJ2-1,-,TGCGCCAGCAGCCAAATTACTAGCGGGCCCTACAATGAGCAGTTCTTC,CASSQITSGPYNEQFF
TRBD2,TRBV7-2,TRBJ2-1,-,TGTGCCAGCAGCTTAGCGATGACTAGCGGGAGGGCCGTCAATGAGCAGTTCTTC,CASSLAMTSGRAVNEQFF
-,TRBV6-5,TRBJ2-5,-,TGTGCCACATGGGACTTTTGGGAGACCCAGTACTTC,CATWDFWETQYF
TRBD1,TRBV7-9,TRBJ1-1,-,TGTGCCAGCAGCGGACAGGGGGCGCTGACTGAAGCTTTCTTT,CASSGQGALTEAFF
TRBD1,TRBV10-3,TRBJ1-2,many,TGTGCCATCAGTCCTCCGGGGACAGGGTCGGGTAGCTACACCTTC,CAISPPGTGSGSYTF
TRBD2,TRBV19,TRBJ2-3,-,TGTGCCAGTACCGATCCCCTAGCGGGACGCACAGATACGCAGTATTTT,CASTDPLAGRTDTQYF
-,TRBV9,TRBJ1-1,-,TGTGCCAGCAGCGTAGGGGGCATGAACACTGAAGCTTTCTTT,CASSVGGMNTEAFF
TRBD1,TRBV29-1,TRBJ2-7,-,TGCAGCGTGGCCGGGACAGGGATCTACGAGCAGTACTTC,CSVAGTGIYEQYF
-,TRBV29-1,TRBJ2-2,-,TGCAGCGTTGAGAGGAACGGGGAGCTGTTTTTT,CSVERNGELFF
-,TRBV27,TRBJ1-5,-,TGTGCCAGCAGAACTACAGGGACCGATCAGCCCCAGCATTTT,CASRTTGTDQPQHF
-,TRBV5-1,TRBJ1-3,-,TGCGCCAGCAGCTTGAGCCCGGGGGGAAACACCATATATTTT,CASSLSPGGNTIYF
-,TRBV28,TRBJ1-2,-,TGTGCCAGCAGTCCCCCGGGTAGGGGCAACTATGGCTACACCTTC,CASSPPGRGNYGYTF
TRBD2,TRBV10-3,TRBJ2-1,few,TGTGCCATCAGTGGGCGTTGGCGGGAGAGCAATGAGCAGTTCTTC,CAISGRWRESNEQFF
-,TRBV6-6,TRBJ2-1,-,TGTGCCAGCAGCACCACGGGAGCTCTGTTCTTC,CASSTTGALFF
TRBD1,TRBV28,TRBJ2-2,-,TGTGCCAGCAGTCCCCATCCGACTGACAGGGTGGGCACCGGGGAGCTGTTTTTT,CASSPHPTDRVGTGELFF
-,TRBV25-1,TRBJ1-2,-,TGTGCCAGCAGTGAATCAAGACTAAATGGTGGCTACACCTTC,CASSESRLNGGYTF
-,TRBV7-9,TRBJ2-1,-,TGTGCCAGCACCCTATTAGGGCTAGCTCGTAGCTGGGGTGAGCAGTTCTTC,CASTLLGLARSWGEQFF
-,TRBV11-2,TRBJ2-1,-,TGTGCCAGCAGCTTAGATCGGAGGAGGGCGGCCTACAATGAGCAGTTCTTC,CASSLDRRRAAYNEQFF
-,TRBV6-2/TRBV6-3,TRBJ2-7,few,TGTGCCAGCAGTTACAGTCAGGCCTCCCACGAGCAGTACTTC,CASSYSQASHEQYF
-,TRBV6-2/TRBV6-3,TRBJ2-5,-,TGTGCCAGCAGTTACGTGGCGGTCTGGTACTTC,CASSYVAVWYF
-,TRBV3-1/TRBV3-2,TRBJ1-1,-,TGTGCCAGCAGGAAAGGGACAATGAACACTGAAGCTTTCTTT,CASRKGTMNTEAFF
-,TRBV28,TRBJ2-5,-,TGTGCCAGCAGTTTCCAGGGGAAAGAGACCCAGTACTTC,CASSFQGKETQYF
TRBD1,TRBV19,TRBJ1-4,-,TGTGCCAGTAGTAAAAACACCGGGACAGGTTATGAAAAACTGTTTTTT,CASSKNTGTGYEKLFF
-,TRBV5-6,TRBJ1-2,few,TGTGCCAGCAGCTTCATTGTGCAGGCTTCTAACTATGGCTACACCTTC,CASSFIVQASNYGYTF
TRBD1,TRBV28,TRBJ1-5,-,TGTGCCAGCCGTTACCTGACGACTATTCAGGGGGATAGGAGCAATCAGCCCCAGCATTTT,CASRYLTTIQGDRSNQPQHF
-,TRBV9,TRBJ1-3,-,TGTGCCAGCAGCGGTTCCTCCCCGGGAAACACCATATATTTT,CASSGSSPGNTIYF
TRBD2,TRBV9,TRBJ2-7,-,TGTGCCAGCAGCCTCTCCGGGCTAGCGGGGGGGACTGAGCAGTACTTC,CASSLSGLAGGTEQYF
TRBD1,TRBV6-5,TRBJ1-5,-,TGTGCCAGCAGAACCGGGACAGGGAATCAGCCCCAGCATTTT,CASRTGTGNQPQHF
TRBD1,TRBV7-2,TRBJ1-4,-,TGTGCCAGCAGCTTAATCGGGACAGGGGCTGAAAAACTGTTTTTT,CASSLIGTGAEKLFF
TRBD2,TRBV9,TRBJ2-1,-,TGTGCCAGCAGCGTAGTGGGGCTAGCGGGAGGGCAGGTAAGGGGCAATGAGCAGTTCTTC,CASSVVGLAGGQVRGNEQFF
-,TRBV28,TRBJ1-2,-,TGTGCCAGCAGGGAGGGTCCTTTCGGCTATGGCTACACCTTC,CASREGPFGYGYTF
TRBD2,TRBV9,TRBJ2-3,-,TGTGCCAGCAGCGTGACAGGGGGACTAGCGGTCGGAGGGATAGATACGCAGTATTTT,CASSVTGGLAVGGIDTQYF
-,TRBV7-3,TRBJ1-6,-,TGTGCCAGCAGCCCACGAGCGGGCTCCTATAATTCACCCCTCCACTTT,CASSPRAGSYNSPLHF
TRBD2,TRBV28,TRBJ2-3,-,TGTGCCAGCCGGTCTTGGACTAGCGGGAGGTCAGATACGCAGTATTTT,CASRSWTSGRSDTQYF
-,TRBV27,TRBJ2-3,-,TGTGCCAGCAGTTTATACGAGGACAGAGCAGATACGCAGTATTTT,CASSLYEDRADTQYF
-,TRBV28,TRBJ2-7,-,TGTGCCAGCAGTTTATCCCCCCGGTCCTACGAGCAGTACTTC,CASSLSPRSYEQYF
-,TRBV9,TRBJ1-1,-,TGTGCCAGCAGCGCAGGGTGGACAGCATCTATGAACACTGAAGCTTTCTTT,CASSAGWTASMNTEAFF
-,TRBV25-1,TRBJ2-4,once,TGTGCCAGCAGTGAATCAGGGCTAGCCAAAAACATTCAGTACTTC,CASSESGLAKNIQYF
-,TRBV5-1,TRBJ2-7,-,TGCGCCAGCAGCTTGAGGGGAAGGGGGACCTTCAGCGAGCAGTACTTC,CASSLRGRGTFSEQYF
-,TRBV6-5,TRBJ2-1,-,TGTGCCAGCAGGACACCCTCGGCCCTGAACAATGAGCAGTTCTTC,CASRTPSALNNEQFF
TRBD2,TRBV28,TRBJ2-7,-,TGTGCCAGCAGAATCGGACTAGCGGGAGGCGAGCAGTACTTC,CASRIGLAGGEQYF
-,TRBV7-8,TRBJ1-1,-,TGTGCCAGCAGCTTAGCGAGGGAGGGCACTGAAGCTTTCTTT,CASSLAREGTEAFF
-,TRBV7-3,TRBJ2-2,-,TGTGCCAGCAGCCCCCGGGGGAACACCGGGGAGCTGTTTTTT,CASSPRGNTGELFF
-,TRBV6-2/TRBV6-3,TRBJ2-5,-,TGTGCCAGCAGCCCCGTGTCGAGAGAGACCCAGTACTTC,CASSPVSRETQYF
TRBD1,TRBV28,TRBJ2-7,-,TGTGCCAGCAGTGCAATTTCCGGGACAGGCGACTTC,CASSAISGTGDF
TRBD2,TRBV4-1,TRBJ2-1,-,TGCGCCAGCAGCTCCTTAGCGGGAGGTTTGACGCCGGCCTACAATGAGCAGTTCTTC,CASSSLAGGLTPAYNEQFF
TRBD1,TRBV9,TRBJ2-7,-,TGTGCCAGCAGCGCGGGACAGGGGGCTGGCGAGCAGTACTTC,CASSAGQGAGEQYF
-,TRBV7-9,TRBJ2-7,-,TGTGCCAGCAGCATAGGGGCGCTCTACGAGCAGTACTTC,CASSIGALYEQYF
-,TRBV6-1,TRBJ1-4,-,TGTGCCAGCAGTGAATTTGTGAGCGAAAAACTGTTTTTT,CASSEFVSEKLFF
-,TRBV4-1,TRBJ2-5,-,TGCGCCAGCAGCCAAGGGGGAGTCCAAGAGACCCAGTACTTC,CASSQGGVQETQYF